These T cell receptor beta chains were read from a single sample in a study of tumor and adjacent non-tumor tissue in lung cancer. One entry per CDR3 protein results from TCRdb running MiXCR on the multiplex PCR reads. The sample includes approximately 100,000 distinct CDR3 sequences, roughly two thirds of them seen just once. Sequenced material: distant non-tumor lung tissue. These receptors were obtained from a man in his sixties with non-small cell lung cancer. Each CDR3 is given with its conserved first and last residue. D genes are given only for firm matches. Clone size is shown for a subset of rows, as once, few, many or a class of expanded clone.

d_gene,v_gene,j_gene,abundance,CDR3aa,CDR3nt
-,TRBV20-1,TRBJ1-1,-,CSPIDWEAQNTEAFF,TGCAGTCCTATAGATTGGGAGGCCCAGAACACTGAAGCTTTCTTT
-,TRBV6-2/TRBV6-3,TRBJ2-2,-,CASTNRVDTGELSF,TGTGCCAGTACCAACAGGGTGGACACCGGGGAGCTGTCTTTT
-,TRBV20-1,TRBJ2-1,-,CSARDLELSFHEQFF,TGCAGTGCTAGAGATCTAGAACTGTCCTTCCATGAGCAGTTCTTC
-,TRBV11-2,TRBJ2-7,once,CASSPRVGLYEQYF,TGTGCCAGCAGTCCACGGGTGGGTCTCTACGAGCAGTATTTC
-,TRBV12-3/TRBV12-4,TRBJ2-3,many,CASSLTDTQYF,TGTGCCAGCAGTTTGACAGATACGCAGTATTTT
TRBD1,TRBV6-1,TRBJ1-6,-,CASSADRGRSPLRF,TGTGCCAGCAGCGCTGACAGGGGGCGTTCACCTCTCCGCTTT
TRBD1,TRBV5-1,TRBJ2-1,-,CASTLDRGLYEQFF,TGCGCCAGCACCTTGGACAGGGGATTGTACGAGCAGTTCTTC
-,TRBV21-1,TRBJ1-6,-,CASSPVGRGENSPLHF,TGTGCCAGCAGCCCTGTGGGCAGGGGTGAGAATTCACCCCTCCACTTT
-,TRBV6-6,TRBJ1-4,many,CASSGPEWQKLFF,TGTGCCAGCAGTGGCCCCGAGTGGCAAAAACTGTTTTTT
-,TRBV20-1,TRBJ1-1,-,CSARDTGRGSSAFF,TGCAGTGCTAGAGATACAGGGAGGGGTTCATCAGCTTTCTTT
-,TRBV12-3/TRBV12-4,TRBJ2-1,-,CVSSSVVYEQFF,TGTGTCAGCAGCTCAGTGGTATATGAGCAGTTCTTC
-,TRBV6-5,TRBJ2-2,-,CACSYSARVIFTGELFF,TGTGCCTGCAGTTACTCGGCCAGGGTGATTTTCACCGGGGAACTGTTTTTT
TRBD2,TRBV20-1,TRBJ2-5,-,CSARETSGSLETQYF,TGCAGTGCTAGAGAAACCAGCGGGAGTCTTGAGACCCAGTACTTC
-,TRBV11-3,TRBJ2-1,-,CASSSITGEYNEQFF,TGTGCCAGCAGCTCGATTACCGGAGAGTACAATGAGCAGTTCTTC
-,TRBV18,TRBJ1-1,few,CASSPPEGTEAFF,TGTGCCAGCTCACCGCCGGAGGGCACTGAAGCTTTCTTT
TRBD2,TRBV12-3/TRBV12-4,TRBJ2-3,many,CASSEPSGASTDTQYF,TGTGCCAGCAGCGAACCTAGCGGGGCTAGCACAGATACGCAGTATTTT
-,TRBV5-4,TRBJ1-3,-,CASSLSSGSTIYF,TGTGCCAGCAGCTTAAGCTCTGGGAGCACCATATATTTT
-,TRBV11-2,TRBJ2-7,-,CASSLCRVGGQYF,TGTGCCAGCAGCTTATGTAGGGTCGGCGGGCAGTACTTC
-,TRBV10-2,TRBJ2-7,many,CASSEDTNYEQYF,TGCGCCAGCAGTGAAGACACCAACTACGAGCAGTACTTC
-,TRBV4-2,TRBJ2-7,-,CASSDSGTITYEQHF,TGTGCCAGCAGCGACTCCGGGACCATCACCTACGAGCAGCACTTC
-,TRBV5-4,TRBJ2-7,-,CASSWGWSYEQYF,TGTGCCAGCAGCTGGGGGTGGAGCTATGAGCAGTACTTC
TRBD2,TRBV20-1,TRBJ2-3,many,CSARDQRGGADTQYF,TGCAGTGCTAGAGATCAGCGGGGAGGCGCAGATACGCAGTATTTT
-,TRBV10-2,TRBJ1-2,many,CASSEGRGMNYGYTF,TGCGCCAGCAGTGAAGGACGAGGGATGAACTATGGCTACACCTTC
-,TRBV30,TRBJ2-7,-,CAAVGGRYEQNF,TGTGCTGCTGTCGGGGGACGATACGAGCAGAACTTC
-,TRBV11-1,TRBJ1-1,once,CASSLTRDAEALF,TGTGCCAGCAGTTTAACGCGGGATGCTGAAGCTCTCTTT
-,TRBV6-2/TRBV6-3,TRBJ2-1,-,CASTLGGTGNYNEQFF,TGTGCCAGCACCCTGGGGGGTACAGGGAACTACAATGAGCAGTTCTTC
-,TRBV12-3/TRBV12-4,TRBJ2-7,-,CASSSVAGGEEYF,TGTGCCAGCAGTTCAGTGGCAGGAGGCGAGGAGTACTTT
-,TRBV6-2/TRBV6-3,TRBJ2-6,-,CASGTGDNVLTF,TGTGCCAGCGGAACTGGGGACAACGTCCTGACTTTC
TRBD2,TRBV6-5,TRBJ2-3,many,CASSPPGAGLADTQYF,TGTGCCAGCAGTCCCCCGGGAGCGGGACTGGCCGATACGCAGTATTTT
-,TRBV7-9,TRBJ2-1,-,CGSSLVGQGDHYNEQFF,TGTGGCAGCAGCTTAGTAGGGCAGGGCGATCACTACAATGAGCAGTTCTTC
TRBD1,TRBV6-1,TRBJ2-1,-,CASSDNHTGGRFF,TGTGCCAGCAGTGATAACCACACAGGGGGGCGGTTCTTC
TRBD1,TRBV20-1,TRBJ2-7,few,CSANLDRSEQYF,TGCAGTGCTAACCTGGACAGGAGCGAGCAGTACTTC
-,TRBV11-1,TRBJ2-7,-,CACSFPGGAYEQHF,TGTGCCTGCAGCTTTCCCGGCGGTGCCTACGAGCAGCACTTC
-,TRBV21-1,TRBJ2-5,-,CASTIQDQEAQYF,TGTGCCAGCACTATACAGGACCAAGAGGCCCAGTACTTC
TRBD2,TRBV5-4,TRBJ2-2,few,CASSSPGLAGTTGGLFF,TGTGCCAGCAGCTCCCCCGGACTAGCGGGTACCACCGGGGGGCTGTTTTTT
-,TRBV24-1,TRBJ2-3,-,CATSDSGGITDMQYF,TGTGCCACCAGTGATTCAGGGGGGATCACAGATATGCAGTATTTT
-,TRBV5-5,TRBJ2-7,-,CASSRTRTASHEQYF,TGTGCCAGCAGCCGAACCAGGACGGCATCCCACGAGCAGTATTTC
-,TRBV6-1,TRBJ2-5,many,CASRGAYHQETQYF,TGTGCCAGCAGAGGGGCCTATCATCAAGAGACCCAGTACTTC
-,TRBV12-3/TRBV12-4,TRBJ2-5,-,CANSRQGGRETQYF,TGTGCCAACAGTCGGCAAGGTGGACGAGAGACCCAGTACTTC
-,TRBV11-1,TRBJ2-3,many,CASSTQQGSDTQYF,TGTGCCAGCAGCACTCAACAGGGCTCAGATACGCAGTATTTT
-,TRBV28,TRBJ2-7,many,CASSLTRYEQYF,TGTGCCAGCAGCCTTACCCGCTACGAGCAGTACTTC
-,TRBV5-1,TRBJ2-2,-,CASSFTVSGELFF,TGCGCCAGCAGCTTTACAGTGTCCGGGGAGCTGTTTTTT
-,TRBV11-2,TRBJ2-5,-,CASTERLRDGQETQYF,TGTGCTAGCACCGAACGACTAAGGGACGGGCAAGAGACCCAGTATTTC
-,TRBV10-3,TRBJ2-1,-,CAIRRGNVNEQFF,TGTGCCATCAGACGGGGGAATGTGAATGAACAGTTCTTC
TRBD2,TRBV6-6,TRBJ2-2,-,CASSLREGGTGDLFF,TGTGCCAGCAGTCTCCGGGAGGGGGGGACCGGGGACTTGTTTTTT
-,TRBV11-2,TRBJ2-7,-,CASGLGDRTEGDKQYF,TGTGCCAGCGGCTTGGGAGATCGGACTGAAGGGGACAAGCAGTACTTC
TRBD2,TRBV5-1,TRBJ2-7,-,CPSSPYSSSGNYEQYF,TGCCCCAGCAGCCCCTACTCAAGTAGCGGGAATTACGAGCAGTACTTC
-,TRBV11-1,TRBJ2-1,-,CASSNEQEPNFF,TGTGCTAGCAGCAACGAGCAGGAGCCGAATTTCTTC